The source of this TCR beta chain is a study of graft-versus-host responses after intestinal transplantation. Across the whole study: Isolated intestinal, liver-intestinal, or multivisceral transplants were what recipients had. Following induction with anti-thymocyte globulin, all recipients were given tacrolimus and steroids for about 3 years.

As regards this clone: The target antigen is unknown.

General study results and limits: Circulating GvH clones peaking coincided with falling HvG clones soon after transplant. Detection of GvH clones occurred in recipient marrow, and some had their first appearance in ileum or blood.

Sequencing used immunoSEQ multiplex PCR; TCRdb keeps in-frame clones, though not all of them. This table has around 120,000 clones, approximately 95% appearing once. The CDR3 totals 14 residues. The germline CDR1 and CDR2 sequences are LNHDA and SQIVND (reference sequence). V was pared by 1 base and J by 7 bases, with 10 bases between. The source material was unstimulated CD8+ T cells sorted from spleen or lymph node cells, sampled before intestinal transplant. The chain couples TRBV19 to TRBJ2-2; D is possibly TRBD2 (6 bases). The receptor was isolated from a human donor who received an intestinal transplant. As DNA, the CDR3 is TGTGCCAGTAGTATAGGAACAGCGGGCGGGGAGCTGTTTTTT. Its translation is CASSIGTAGGELFF.